This T cell receptor beta chain stems from a study of blood T cell repertoires in COVID-19. Study-wide context: The United States, Italy and Spain supplied acute and convalescent COVID-19 samples.

Germline V lookup: CDR1 SGHNT, CDR2 YYREEE (reference sequence). The CDR3 loop spans 16 amino acids. V lost 2 bases, J lost 3 bases, and 6 bases stayed unmatched. The protocol was immunoSEQ multiplex PCR, while the TCRdb copy is restricted to in-frame clones and leaves out a portion. The data hold about 35,000 clones, with more than 70% observed a single time. Sample: peripheral blood. The J gene is TRBJ2-5, the V gene TRBV5-4, with 11 bases aligning to TRBD2. This TCR came from a human donor in a cohort sampled during active COVID-19. CDR3 amino acids: CASSLASGGIKETQYF. The CDR3 DNA follows: TGTGCCAGCAGCTTAGCTAGCGGGGGGATCAAAGAGACCCAGTACTTC.